The following is a T cell receptor beta chain sequence with its context. Original analysis: Reference gene primer amplification gave nucleated cell count estimates. Using immunoSEQ multiplex PCR, the repertoire was profiled, and TCRdb retains in-frame clones only, with some absent. The V and J calls and clone size were taken over from that table, and D and trimming were inferred from the DNA. This table holds 140,000 to 150,000 clones, approximately 80% found once. This specimen comes from a study of blood T cell repertoires in COVID-19. Study in general: Italy, Spain and the United States were the sources of the convalescent and acute COVID-19 samples. Sample material is recorded as cDNA or gDNA derived from T cells, B-cell-depleted T cells, or PBMCs.

J was trimmed by 2 bases and V by 3 bases; bases with no gene match: 4. The CDR3 covers 15 residues. Germline CDR1 is SGHTA and CDR2 is FQGNSA. Specimen: peripheral blood. The rearrangement links TRBV7-2 to TRBJ2-1, with TRBD1 matching 7 bases. This TCR came from a woman between 40 and 50 years old with active or convalescent COVID-19. Here the CDR3 reads CASSFDRATYNEQFF. As DNA, the CDR3 is TGTGCCAGCAGCTTTGACAGGGCCACCTACAATGAGCAGTTCTTC.